The 32 T cell receptor beta chains below all came from one sample that was sequenced in a study of PD-1 and CTLA-4 blockade in melanoma. Only in-frame clones appear in the TCRdb table, and some are missing; sequencing was by immunoSEQ multiplex PCR. This table has about 29,000 clones, approximately 88% appearing once. The sample here was CD8+ T cells from peripheral blood, taken before anti-PD-1 treatment. These receptors were obtained from a human donor with melanoma.

V usage is TRBV19 and J usage is TRBJ2-1; D may be TRBD2 (5 bases). This CDR3 is built from 11 residues. Per germline, CDR1 LNHDA and CDR2 SQIVND (reference sequence). The V end lost 1 base, the J end lost 10 bases, and 5 bases lay between the germline ends. In nucleotides, the CDR3 is TGTGCCAGTAGTATAGGAGGGGAGCAGTTCTTC. Its protein is CASSIGGEQFF.

V gene TRBV6-1 combines with J gene TRBJ2-3, with 10 positions matching TRBD1. With 1 base clipped from V and 6 bases from J, the junction kept 1 base outside the gene matches. The germline V gene has CDR1 MNHNS and CDR2 SASEGT. The length of the CDR3 is 14 residues. The chain's CDR3 is CASSEGQGADTQYF. As DNA, the CDR3 is TGTGCCAGCAGTGAAGGACAGGGGGCGGATACGCAGTATTTT.

The chain joins TRBV5-4 to TRBJ2-7, with D unclear. V lost 2 bases and J 5 bases, leaving 8 bases between the germline ends. The V gene's germline CDR1 is SGHNT and CDR2 YYREEE (reference sequence). CDR3 length: 12 amino acids. CDR3 sequence: CASSFDPNEQYF. The DNA for the CDR3 is TGTGCCAGCAGCTTCGACCCTAACGAGCAGTACTTC.

This clone has a handful of counts. The chain combines TRBV27 with TRBJ2-7; a possible D gene is TRBD1 (6 bases). CDR1 is MNHEY, CDR2 SMNVEV, per germline (reference sequence). The V and J ends lost 10 bases and 8 bases respectively, with 24 bases between them. The CDR3 totals 14 residues. The CDR3 loop reads CATTATDRGLQQYF. The CDR3 DNA reads as TGTGCCACCACGGCCACGGACAGAGGTCTGCAGCAGTACTTC.

The V call is TRBV6-5, the J call TRBJ1-2; 10 nucleotides line up with TRBD1. V shed 0 bases, J shed 4 bases, and the junction held 2 bases outside the gene matches. Per the germline V gene, CDR1 is MNHEY and CDR2 is SVGAGI. The CDR3 sequence is 15 residues long. Written as DNA, the CDR3 is TGTGCCAGCAGTTACTCGGGACAGGGGTCCTATGGCTACACCTTC. Amino acids: CASSYSGQGSYGYTF.

CDR3 amino acids: CASRRGREVGTGELFF. As DNA, the CDR3 is TGTGCCAGCAGACGGGGCAGGGAGGTCGGGACCGGGGAGCTGTTTTTT. The chain recombines TRBV7-6 with TRBJ2-2; tentative D call: TRBD2 (6 bases). This CDR3 spans 16 amino acids. The V gene lost 6 bases and the J gene lost 5 bases, with 19 bases spanning the gap. The germline V gene encodes CDR1 SGHVS and CDR2 FNYEAQ.

V gene TRBV30 combines with J gene TRBJ1-6; TRBD1 might be the D (5 bases). V was trimmed by 2 bases and J by 16 bases, leaving 12 bases between them. CDR1 GTSNPN and CDR2 SVGIG come from the germline V gene (reference sequence). The CDR3 runs 11 residues. The CDR3 reads CAWSSDSSLHF. CDR3 DNA: TGTGCCTGGAGTTCCGACAGTTCACTCCACTTT.

The rearrangement uses TRBV19 and TRBJ2-7; no reliable D call. CDR3 length: 11 residues. CDR1 is LNHDA and CDR2 is SQIVND in the germline V gene (reference sequence). Trimming removed 6 bases at V and 5 bases at J, with 8 bases between. The CDR3 region is CASRHRHEQYF. In nucleotides, the CDR3 is TGTGCCAGTAGGCACCGACACGAGCAGTACTTC.

The CDR3 protein is CATSAMDSGETQYF. CDR3 bases: TGTGCCACCAGTGCCATGGACAGTGGGGAGACCCAGTACTTC. This chain joins TRBV24-1 and TRBJ2-5, with D perhaps matching TRBD1 (6 bases). The CDR3 extends over 14 amino acids. The V gene's germline CDR1 is KGHDR and CDR2 SFDVKD. The V end was cut by 5 bases, the J end by 5 bases, with 14 bases between.

This chain links TRBV5-1 with TRBJ2-1; 7 bases agree with TRBD2. The CDR3 has 11 amino acids. J was trimmed by 15 bases and V by 0 bases; bases with no gene match: 3. Germline V lookup: CDR1 SGHRS, CDR2 YFSETQ. CDR3 protein: CASSLAGTTFF. The CDR3 nucleotides are TGCGCCAGCAGCTTGGCGGGGACTACGTTCTTC.

The chain uses TRBV7-9 and TRBJ2-1; 9 bases align to TRBD1. Germline values: CDR1 SEHNR, CDR2 FQNEAQ (reference sequence). The V segment lost 5 bases and the J segment 7 bases; nucleotides outside the gene matches: 12. This CDR3 spans 16 amino acids. The CDR3 loop reads CASSPPGQGPLNEQFF. The CDR3 nucleotides are TGTGCCAGCAGCCCACCGGGACAGGGCCCTCTAAATGAGCAGTTCTTC.

The V and J genes are TRBV10-1 and TRBJ1-1, with D possibly matching TRBD1 (6 bases). This CDR3 contains 14 residues. The V end lost 6 bases, the J end lost 4 bases, and 15 bases lay between the germline ends. The germline gives CDR1 WNHNN, CDR2 SYGVQD (reference sequence). This CDR3 is CASSETGYATEAFF. The CDR3 region has the DNA TGCGCCAGCAGCGAAACAGGGTACGCCACTGAAGCTTTCTTT.

This clone was picked up one time. The V call is TRBV28, the J call TRBJ2-7; D uncertain. Trimming cost V 4 bases and J 6 bases, with 7 bases left between them. The CDR3 sequence is 11 residues long. Germline lookup yields CDR1 MDHEN and CDR2 SYDVKM. DNA of the CDR3: TGTGCCAGCAGTTCCCCCGGCGAGCAGTACTTC. Translating gives CASSSPGEQYF.

This chain uses TRBV10-2 with TRBJ1-1, with 7 bases that match TRBD1. The CDR3 runs to 16 residues. CDR1 and CDR2 (germline): WSHSY, SAAADI. The V and J ends lost 7 bases and 0 bases, in that order; junction bases with no gene match: 11. CDR3 in amino acids: CASIPVTGRMNTEAFF. DNA of the CDR3: TGCGCCAGCATCCCAGTGACAGGGAGGATGAACACTGAAGCTTTCTTT.

This chain joins TRBV27 and TRBJ2-1; D not certain. CDR1 is MNHEY and CDR2 is SMNVEV in the germline V gene (reference sequence). V was pared by 4 bases and J by 5 bases, with 9 bases between. The CDR3 runs to 13 residues. The CDR3 DNA is TGTGCCAGCAGTTCCCTCTTGGACAATGAGCAGTTCTTC. It specifies CASSSLLDNEQFF.

V is TRBV6-2 or TRBV6-3 and J is TRBJ2-7; D gene ambiguous. Germline-derived CDR1 and CDR2 are MNHEY and SVGEGT. The CDR3 is 15 amino acids. V was clipped by 6 bases and J by 0 bases, with 15 bases between them. CDR3 nucleotide sequence: TGTGCCAGCAGCCCAGCAGCCGAAAGCTCCTACGAGCAGTACTTC. The encoded protein is CASSPAAESSYEQYF.

The chain carries TRBV29-1 and TRBJ2-1, with 7 bases fitting TRBD1. CDR1 and CDR2 (germline): SQVTM, ANQGSEA. Trimming cost V 8 bases and J 1 base; bases outside gene matches: 11. The CDR3 has 15 residues. Here the CDR3 reads CSFTGETRSYNEQFF. DNA for the CDR3: TGCAGCTTTACAGGGGAAACCAGGTCCTACAATGAGCAGTTCTTC.

CDR3 nucleotides: TGCGCCAGCAGCCAAGGGGAGGGGAACTATGGCTACACCTTC. The encoded protein is CASSQGEGNYGYTF. The chain joins TRBV4-1 to TRBJ1-2; TRBD1 is a possible D gene (5 bases). Germline assignment: CDR1 MGHRA and CDR2 YSYEKL. Trimming took off 1 base at V and 2 bases at J, with 8 bases between the two ends. The length of the CDR3 is 14 residues.

J is TRBJ1-1 and V is TRBV24-1; D gene uncertain. In germline, CDR1 is KGHDR, CDR2 SFDVKD. This CDR3 region has 13 residues. V was shortened by 6 bases and J by 4 bases, with 11 bases between the two germline ends. CDR3 in amino acids: CATSLGVSTEAFF. Written as DNA, the CDR3 is TGTGCCACCAGTTTGGGCGTGAGCACTGAAGCTTTCTTT.

The chain has TRBV6-5 and TRBJ2-7, with D perhaps TRBD2 (6 bases). Germline-derived CDR1 and CDR2 are MNHEY and SVGAGI. Trimming removed 8 bases from V and 2 bases from J, with 16 bases in between. The CDR3 has 14 residues. The DNA for the CDR3 is TGTGCCAGCGTAAGTGGGACTCTCGCCTACGAGCAGTACTTC. This encodes CASVSGTLAYEQYF.

About this clone: Relative to the germline gene, one junction end is altered; a read error may explain this. The chain combines TRBV5-4 with TRBJ2-7; no clear D gene. The CDR3 loop spans 13 amino acids. From germline, CDR1 is SGHNT and CDR2 YYREEE (reference sequence). The CDR3 loop is CASSLEQSYEQYF. In nucleotides, the CDR3 is TGTGCCAGCAGTTTGGAACAATCCTACGAGCAGTACTTC.

The rearrangement links TRBV5-1 to TRBJ1-2, with 8 bases that match TRBD1. CDR1 is SGHRS, CDR2 YFSETQ, per germline. This CDR3 spans 15 amino acids. The junction had 11 bases not matched to a gene; V was cut back by 4 bases and J by 6 bases. The chain's CDR3 is CASSPLTGEEHGYTF. CDR3 DNA sequence: TGCGCCAGCAGCCCCTTGACAGGGGAGGAGCATGGCTACACCTTC. Combining the CDR3 with reference TRBV5-1 and TRBJ1-2 gives the whole variable domain KAGVTQTPRYLIKTRGQQVTLSCSPISGHRSVSWYQQTPGQGLQFLFEYFSETQRNKGNFPGRFSGRQFSNSRSEMNVSTLELGDSALYLCASSPLTGEEHGYTFGSGTRLTVV.

The chain employs TRBV3-1 (or the pseudogene TRBV3-2) and TRBJ2-2; possibly TRBD1 for D (6 bases). The germline V gene encodes CDR1 LGHDT and CDR2 YNNKEL (reference sequence). V was clipped by 0 bases and J by 1 base, with 12 bases between them. This CDR3 has 17 amino acids. CDR3 residues: CASSQDSQGKNTGELFF. The CDR3 DNA reads TGTGCCAGCAGCCAAGATTCGCAGGGGAAGAACACCGGGGAGCTGTTTTTT.

CDR3 amino acids: CASSRLNGNYGYTF. In nucleotides, the CDR3 is TGTGCCAGCAGCCGCCTAAACGGAAACTATGGCTACACCTTC. The chain uses TRBV6-2 or TRBV6-3 and TRBJ1-2; D gene unclear. The CDR3 loop spans 14 amino acids. Between the trimmed V and J ends, which lost 6 bases and 2 bases, there was a span of 13 bases. Germline CDR1 MNHEY, CDR2 SVGEGT.

The chain carries TRBV29-1 and TRBJ2-1; 12 bases agree with TRBD2. V lost 4 bases and J lost 2; bases outside the gene matches: 9. Germline lookup yields CDR1 SQVTM and CDR2 ANQGSEA. The CDR3 consists of 17 residues. DNA for the CDR3: TGCAGCGTTGTTGGGCTAGCGGGAGGGCCGACCTACAATGAGCAGTTCTTC. This gives the protein CSVVGLAGGPTYNEQFF.

The chain links TRBV4-1 to TRBJ2-1; a weak D match, TRBD2 (6 bases). The CDR3 spans 17 residues. Germline V gives CDR1 MGHRA, CDR2 YSYEKL. Between the trimmed V and J ends, which lost 0 bases and 4 bases, there was a span of 16 bases. The CDR3 DNA reads as TGCGCCAGCAGCCAAGATGTTTCTGGGGCGGGATACAATGAGCAGTTCTTC. Translated: CASSQDVSGAGYNEQFF.

V usage is TRBV28 and J usage is TRBJ1-1; the D gene is possibly TRBD1 (5 bases). The germline gives CDR1 MDHEN, CDR2 SYDVKM. V gave up 6 bases and J gave up 4 bases, with 9 bases separating them. The CDR3 is 12 residues long. CDR3 nucleotides: TGTGCCAGCAGGGAGGGGCTCACTGAAGCTTTCTTT. It is translated as CASREGLTEAFF. Drawing the rest from reference TRBV28 and TRBJ1-1, the complete variable domain is DVKVTQSSRYLVKRTGEKVFLECVQDMDHENMFWYRQDPGLGLRLIYFSYDVKMKEKGDIPEGYSVSREKKERFSLILESASTNQTSMYLCASREGLTEAFFGQGTRLTVV.

J is TRBJ2-1 and V is TRBV19, with 10 bases that match TRBD2. CDR3 length: 15 amino acids. In germline, CDR1 is LNHDA, CDR2 SQIVND (reference sequence). Unmatched junction bases numbered 0, after V lost 2 bases and J lost 2 bases. The CDR3, as DNA: TGTGCCAGTAGTATAAGCGGGAGGGCCTACAATGAGCAGTTCTTC. Encoded protein: CASSISGRAYNEQFF. Together with reference TRBV19 and TRBJ2-1, the CDR3 gives the full variable domain: DGGITQSPKYLFRKEGQNVTLSCEQNLNHDAMYWYRQDPGQGLRLIYYSQIVNDFQKGDIAEGYSVSREKKESFPLTVTSAQKNPTAFYLCASSISGRAYNEQFFGPGTRLTVL.

This chain joins TRBV25-1 and TRBJ2-2; D remains unclear. Germline V gives CDR1 MGHDK, CDR2 SYGVNS. CDR3 length equals 15 residues. Trimming took 2 bases from V and 2 from J, leaving 9 bases between them. The CDR3 DNA reads as TGTGCCAGCAGTGAAGGCAGTATTAACACCGGGGAGCTGTTTTTT. Protein: CASSEGSINTGELFF.

V is TRBV7-9 and J is TRBJ2-7; D is unclear. Deletions cut 1 base from V and 3 bases from J, with 7 bases between. Germline V lookup: CDR1 SEHNR, CDR2 FQNEAQ (reference sequence). The CDR3 length is 13 residues. DNA of the CDR3: TGTGCCAGCAGCTTAGTAACCAACTACGAGCAGTACTTC. This gives the protein CASSLVTNYEQYF.

The CDR3 is CASSQPGTANYGYTF. The CDR3 nucleotides read TGTGCCAGTAGTCAACCCGGGACAGCTAACTATGGCTACACCTTC. The V and J genes are TRBV19 and TRBJ1-2; 7 bases line up with TRBD1. The germline V gene encodes CDR1 LNHDA and CDR2 SQIVND (reference sequence). Unmatched junction bases numbered 6, after V lost 5 bases and J lost 0 bases. The CDR3 spans 15 residues.

The CDR3 region has the DNA TGCGCCAGCAGTCAATCTCCCGAGGAACACGAGCAGTACTTC. Its protein product is CASSQSPEEHEQYF. J is TRBJ2-7 and V is TRBV23-1; D remains ambiguous. TRBV23-1 is assigned to the ORF class and has an uncertain function. Trimming shortened V by 0 bases and J by 5 bases, and 11 bases separated the two germline ends. This CDR3 spans 14 amino acids.